These T cell receptor beta chains were read from a single sample in a study of blood T cell repertoires in COVID-19. The table came from immunoSEQ multiplex PCR; TCRdb's copy has only in-frame clones and leaves some out. The table lists about 120,000 clones, 82% of them singletons. Sequencing was done on a sample of peripheral blood. These TCRs come from a woman between 65 and 79 years old with acute or convalescent COVID-19. Both conserved end residues are part of each CDR3. A D gene is named only where the DNA matches it firmly. For some rows the clone size is stated as once, few or many, or as a class when expanded; others skip it.

j_gene: TRBJ1-5; v_gene: TRBV30; abundance: -; d_gene: TRBD1; CDR3nt: TGTGCCTGGAGTGCCCCCCCCCGAGGGACAGGTAGCAATCAGCCCCAGCATTTT; CDR3aa: CAWSAPPRGTGSNQPQHF
j_gene: TRBJ1-5; v_gene: TRBV7-8; abundance: -; d_gene: TRBD1; CDR3nt: TGTGCCAGCAGCTCACACAGAGGACAGGGCGGGGAGCCCCAGCATTTT; CDR3aa: CASSSHRGQGGEPQHF
j_gene: TRBJ1-6; v_gene: TRBV6-4; abundance: -; d_gene: -; CDR3nt: TGTGCCAGCAGCCCCGGGGGAAATTCACCCCTCCACTTT; CDR3aa: CASSPGGNSPLHF
j_gene: TRBJ1-5; v_gene: TRBV7-2; abundance: -; d_gene: -; CDR3nt: TGTGCCAGCAGCTTAATTCAGCAGCCCCAGCATTTT; CDR3aa: CASSLIQQPQHF
j_gene: TRBJ2-5; v_gene: TRBV11-3; abundance: -; d_gene: -; CDR3nt: TGTGCCAGCAGCCAACAAGCGGGCAGCGGGGAGACCCAGTACTTC; CDR3aa: CASSQQAGSGETQYF
j_gene: TRBJ1-1; v_gene: TRBV10-2; abundance: -; d_gene: -; CDR3nt: TGCGCCAGCAGTCAGGGTTCTGAAGCTTTCTTT; CDR3aa: CASSQGSEAFF
j_gene: TRBJ2-3; v_gene: TRBV2; abundance: -; d_gene: TRBD2; CDR3nt: TGTGCCAGCAATTACCCCGCACGCGAGCGGGGGGCGGTGCAGTATTTT; CDR3aa: CASNYPARERGAVQYF
j_gene: TRBJ2-2; v_gene: TRBV9; abundance: once; d_gene: -; CDR3nt: TGTGCCAGCAGCGCCCGGGACACCCCCCCCACCGGGGAGCTGTTTTTT; CDR3aa: CASSARDTPPTGELFF
j_gene: TRBJ1-1; v_gene: TRBV5-1; abundance: -; d_gene: -; CDR3nt: TGCGCCACGTGGGAGGGCGGAGGATCTGAAGCTTTCTTT; CDR3aa: CATWEGGGSEAFF
j_gene: TRBJ1-1; v_gene: TRBV11-1; abundance: -; d_gene: -; CDR3nt: TGTGCCAGCAGTGTACTTCCGGGACAGAACACTGAAGCTTTCTTT; CDR3aa: CASSVLPGQNTEAFF
j_gene: TRBJ2-1; v_gene: TRBV6-5; abundance: -; d_gene: TRBD1; CDR3nt: TGTGCCACCAGGGGGAGCTCCTACAATGAGCAGTTCTTC; CDR3aa: CATRGSSYNEQFF
j_gene: TRBJ1-4; v_gene: TRBV5-6; abundance: -; d_gene: TRBD1; CDR3nt: TGTGCCAGCAGCTTCCCCAGGGGGAAGGGTGAAAAACTGTTTTTT; CDR3aa: CASSFPRGKGEKLFF
j_gene: TRBJ2-1; v_gene: TRBV5-1; abundance: -; d_gene: TRBD1; CDR3nt: TGCGCCAGCAGCTTGGGGGACAGAAACAATGAGCAGTTCTTC; CDR3aa: CASSLGDRNNEQFF
j_gene: TRBJ2-2; v_gene: TRBV6-1; abundance: -; d_gene: TRBD1; CDR3nt: TGTGCCAGCAGTGAACTGGACAGGGTACCCGGGGAGCTGTTTTTT; CDR3aa: CASSELDRVPGELFF
j_gene: TRBJ1-4; v_gene: TRBV25-1; abundance: -; d_gene: TRBD1; CDR3nt: TGTGCCAGCAGTGAATTAGGACAGGGAAATGAAAAACTGTTTTTT; CDR3aa: CASSELGQGNEKLFF
j_gene: TRBJ2-2; v_gene: TRBV3-1/TRBV3-2; abundance: -; d_gene: TRBD1; CDR3nt: TGTGCCAGCAGCCCGCAGGGGGCCGGGGAGCTGTTTTTT; CDR3aa: CASSPQGAGELFF
j_gene: TRBJ1-6; v_gene: TRBV9; abundance: -; d_gene: TRBD1; CDR3nt: TGTGCCAGCAGCGCGGCCCAGGGGGAATACTCACCCCTCCACTTT; CDR3aa: CASSAAQGEYSPLHF
j_gene: TRBJ1-1; v_gene: TRBV19; abundance: -; d_gene: -; CDR3nt: TGTGCCAGTAGTACCGCAGGGTGGGGCACTGAAGCTTTCTTT; CDR3aa: CASSTAGWGTEAFF
j_gene: TRBJ2-4; v_gene: TRBV7-2; abundance: -; d_gene: -; CDR3nt: TGTGCCAGCAGCTTGTACAAAAACATTCAGTACTTC; CDR3aa: CASSLYKNIQYF
j_gene: TRBJ1-1; v_gene: TRBV6-1; abundance: -; d_gene: -; CDR3nt: TGTGCCAGCAGTGAAGCCGGGGAACCTTCTGTGGCTTTCTTT; CDR3aa: CASSEAGEPSVAFF
j_gene: TRBJ2-7; v_gene: TRBV11-1; abundance: once; d_gene: -; CDR3nt: TGTGCCAGCAGGTCAGGATCCTACGAGCAGTACTTC; CDR3aa: CASRSGSYEQYF
j_gene: TRBJ2-6; v_gene: TRBV3-1/TRBV3-2; abundance: -; d_gene: -; CDR3nt: TGTGCCAGCAGCCACAAAGGGGAAAGGAAGCTCTCCTCTGGGGCCAACGTCCTGACTTTC; CDR3aa: CASSHKGERKLSSGANVLTF
j_gene: TRBJ2-2; v_gene: TRBV7-2; abundance: -; d_gene: TRBD2; CDR3nt: TGTGCCAGCAGCCCCGGACTAGCGGGGGGTTTGGGGGAGCTGTTTTTT; CDR3aa: CASSPGLAGGLGELFF
j_gene: TRBJ1-1; v_gene: TRBV18; abundance: -; d_gene: -; CDR3nt: TGTGCCAGCTCACCCACAGGAAACACTGAAGCTTTCTTT; CDR3aa: CASSPTGNTEAFF
j_gene: TRBJ1-5; v_gene: TRBV10-3; abundance: -; d_gene: -; CDR3nt: TGTGCCATCAGTGCAATGGGGCCCAGCAATCAGCCCCAGCATTTT; CDR3aa: CAISAMGPSNQPQHF
j_gene: TRBJ2-7; v_gene: TRBV29-1; abundance: -; d_gene: TRBD1; CDR3nt: TGCAGCGTTGTAGGGACAGGGGGCTACGAGCAGTACTTC; CDR3aa: CSVVGTGGYEQYF
j_gene: TRBJ1-2; v_gene: TRBV5-1; abundance: -; d_gene: TRBD1; CDR3nt: TGCGCCAGCAGCCTAAGTAGGACAGGGGGACTCTATGGCTACACCTTC; CDR3aa: CASSLSRTGGLYGYTF
j_gene: TRBJ1-1; v_gene: TRBV14; abundance: few; d_gene: -; CDR3nt: TGTGCCAGCAGCGACTCGAGGATTGGAGCTTTCTTT; CDR3aa: CASSDSRIGAFF
j_gene: TRBJ1-2; v_gene: TRBV3-1/TRBV3-2; abundance: few; d_gene: -; CDR3nt: TGTGCCAGCAGCCAATTTGACAGAGCTAACTATGGCTACACCTTC; CDR3aa: CASSQFDRANYGYTF
j_gene: TRBJ1-3; v_gene: TRBV9; abundance: -; d_gene: -; CDR3nt: TGTGCCAGCAGCGTAGCAGGGGCTGGAAACACCATATATTTT; CDR3aa: CASSVAGAGNTIYF